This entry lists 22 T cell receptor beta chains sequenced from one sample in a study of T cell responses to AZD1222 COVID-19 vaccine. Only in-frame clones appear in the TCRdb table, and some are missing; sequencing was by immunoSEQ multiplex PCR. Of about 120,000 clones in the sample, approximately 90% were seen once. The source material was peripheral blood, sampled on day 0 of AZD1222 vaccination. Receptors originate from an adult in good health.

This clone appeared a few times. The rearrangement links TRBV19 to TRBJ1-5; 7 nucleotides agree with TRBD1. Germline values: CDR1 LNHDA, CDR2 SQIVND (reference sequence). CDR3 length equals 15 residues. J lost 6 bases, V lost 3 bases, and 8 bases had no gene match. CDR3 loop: CASSMTGTFGQPQHF. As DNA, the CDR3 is TGTGCCAGTAGTATGACAGGGACGTTCGGTCAGCCCCAGCATTTT.

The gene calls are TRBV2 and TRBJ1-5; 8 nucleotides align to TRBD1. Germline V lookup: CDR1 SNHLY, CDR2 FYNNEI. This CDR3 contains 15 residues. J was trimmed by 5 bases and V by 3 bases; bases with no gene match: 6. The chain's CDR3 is CASSDESGGDQPQHF. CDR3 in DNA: TGTGCCAGCAGTGACGAATCAGGGGGCGATCAGCCCCAGCATTTT.

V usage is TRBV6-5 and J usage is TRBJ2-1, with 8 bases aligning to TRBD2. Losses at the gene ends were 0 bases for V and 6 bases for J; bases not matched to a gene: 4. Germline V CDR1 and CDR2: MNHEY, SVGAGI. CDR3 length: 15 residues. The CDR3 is CASSYSAGVTNEQFF. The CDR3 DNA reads TGTGCCAGCAGTTACTCAGCGGGGGTAACCAATGAGCAGTTCTTC.

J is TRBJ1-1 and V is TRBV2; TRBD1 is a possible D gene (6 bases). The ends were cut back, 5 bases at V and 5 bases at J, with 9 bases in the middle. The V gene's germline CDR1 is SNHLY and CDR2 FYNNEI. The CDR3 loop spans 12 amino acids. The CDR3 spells CASSLQGTEAFF. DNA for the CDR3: TGTGCCAGCAGTCTCCAGGGGACTGAAGCTTTCTTT.

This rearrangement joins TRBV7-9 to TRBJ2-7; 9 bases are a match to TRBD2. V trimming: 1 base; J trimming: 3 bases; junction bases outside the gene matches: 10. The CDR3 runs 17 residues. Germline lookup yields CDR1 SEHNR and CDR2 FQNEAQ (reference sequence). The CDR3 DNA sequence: TGTGCCAGCAGCTTAGAAAATCGGCTAGCGGGGTACTACGAGCAGTACTTC. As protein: CASSLENRLAGYYEQYF.

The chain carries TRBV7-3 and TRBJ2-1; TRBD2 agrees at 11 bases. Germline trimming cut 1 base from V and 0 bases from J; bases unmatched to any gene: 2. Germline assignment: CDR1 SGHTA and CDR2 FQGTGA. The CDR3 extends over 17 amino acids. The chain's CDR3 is CASSLRGTSGSYNEQFF. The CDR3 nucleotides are TGTGCCAGCAGCTTAAGGGGGACTAGCGGCTCCTACAATGAGCAGTTCTTC.

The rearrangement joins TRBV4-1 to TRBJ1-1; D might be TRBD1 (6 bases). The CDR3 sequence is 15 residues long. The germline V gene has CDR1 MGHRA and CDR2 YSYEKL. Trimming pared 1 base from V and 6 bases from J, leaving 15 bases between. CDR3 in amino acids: CASSQVPRTEAEAFF. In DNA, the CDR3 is TGCGCCAGCAGCCAAGTCCCTAGGACAGAGGCTGAAGCTTTCTTT.

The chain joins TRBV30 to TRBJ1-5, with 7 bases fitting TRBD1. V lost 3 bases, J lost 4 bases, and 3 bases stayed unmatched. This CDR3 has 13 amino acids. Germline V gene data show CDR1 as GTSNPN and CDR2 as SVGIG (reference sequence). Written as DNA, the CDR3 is TGTGCCTGGAGGGCAGGGGGGAATCAGCCCCAGCATTTT. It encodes CAWRAGGNQPQHF.

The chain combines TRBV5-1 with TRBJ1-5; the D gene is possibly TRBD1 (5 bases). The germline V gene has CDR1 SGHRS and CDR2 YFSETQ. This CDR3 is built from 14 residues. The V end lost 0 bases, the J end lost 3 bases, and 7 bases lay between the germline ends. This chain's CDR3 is CASSLGQLNQPQHF. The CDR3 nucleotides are TGCGCCAGCAGCTTGGGACAGCTCAATCAGCCCCAGCATTTT.

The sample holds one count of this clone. The CDR3, as DNA: TGTGCCAGCAGCCACGGGGGAGGATCCTACAATGAGCAGTTCTTC. Its protein is CASSHGGGSYNEQFF. This rearrangement joins TRBV14 to TRBJ2-1, with D perhaps matching TRBD2 (6 bases). The V and J ends lost 3 bases and 1 base respectively, with 10 bases between them. The germline CDR1 and CDR2 sequences are SGHDN and FVKESK. The CDR3 extends over 15 amino acids.

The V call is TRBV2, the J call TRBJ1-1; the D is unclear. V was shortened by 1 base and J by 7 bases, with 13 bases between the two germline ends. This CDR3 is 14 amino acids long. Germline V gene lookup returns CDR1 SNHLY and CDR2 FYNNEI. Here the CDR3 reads CASSEGEAFGEAFF. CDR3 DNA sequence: TGTGCCAGCAGTGAAGGCGAAGCTTTTGGTGAAGCTTTCTTT. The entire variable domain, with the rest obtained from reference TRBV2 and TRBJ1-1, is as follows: EPEVTQTPSHQVTQMGQEVILRCVPISNHLYFYWYRQILGQKVEFLVSFYNNEISEKSEIFDDQFSVERPDGSNFTLKIRSTKLEDSAMYFCASSEGEAFGEAFFGQGTRLTVV.

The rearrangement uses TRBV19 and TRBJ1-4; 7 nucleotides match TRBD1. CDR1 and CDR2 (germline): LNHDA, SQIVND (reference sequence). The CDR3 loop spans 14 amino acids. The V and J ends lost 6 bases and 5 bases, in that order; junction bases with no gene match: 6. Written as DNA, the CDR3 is TGTGCCAGTAGCGAGACAGGGAGGAATGAAAAACTGTTTTTT. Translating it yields CASSETGRNEKLFF.

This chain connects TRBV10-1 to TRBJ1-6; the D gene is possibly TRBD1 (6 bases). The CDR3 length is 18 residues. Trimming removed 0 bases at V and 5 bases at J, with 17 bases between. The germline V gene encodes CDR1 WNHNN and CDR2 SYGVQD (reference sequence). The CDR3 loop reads CASSESESGTHNNSPLHF. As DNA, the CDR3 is TGCGCCAGCAGTGAGTCCGAATCCGGGACACACAATAATTCACCCCTCCACTTT.

CDR3 in amino acids: CASSADRASGNTIYF. As DNA, the CDR3 is TGTGCCAGCAGCGCGGACAGGGCCTCTGGAAACACCATATATTTT. J is TRBJ1-3 and V is TRBV7-9, with TRBD1 identical over 8 bases. The germline V gene encodes CDR1 SEHNR and CDR2 FQNEAQ (reference sequence). Germline trimming cut 5 bases from V and 0 bases from J; bases unmatched to any gene: 3. The CDR3 has 15 residues.

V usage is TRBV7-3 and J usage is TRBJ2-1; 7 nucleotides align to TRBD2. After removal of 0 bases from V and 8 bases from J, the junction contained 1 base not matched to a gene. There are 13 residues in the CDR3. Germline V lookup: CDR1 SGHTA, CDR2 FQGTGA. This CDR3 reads CASSLTAGDEQFF. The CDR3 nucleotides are TGTGCCAGCAGCTTAACGGCGGGAGATGAGCAGTTCTTC.

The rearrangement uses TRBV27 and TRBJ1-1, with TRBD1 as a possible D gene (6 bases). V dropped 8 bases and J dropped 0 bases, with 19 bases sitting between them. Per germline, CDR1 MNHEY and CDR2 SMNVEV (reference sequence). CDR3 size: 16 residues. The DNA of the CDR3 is TGTGCCAGCCTTGTAGGGGCAGGGGCAGTGAACACTGAAGCTTTCTTT. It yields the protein CASLVGAGAVNTEAFF.

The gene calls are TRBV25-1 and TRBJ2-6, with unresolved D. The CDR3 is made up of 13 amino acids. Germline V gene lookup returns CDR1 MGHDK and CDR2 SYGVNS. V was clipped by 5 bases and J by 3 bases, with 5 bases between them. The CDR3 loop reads CASSIGGANVLTF. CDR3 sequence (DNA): TGTGCCAGCAGTATTGGTGGGGCCAACGTCCTGACTTTC. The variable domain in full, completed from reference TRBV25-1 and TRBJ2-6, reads EADIYQTPRYLVIGTGKKITLECSQTMGHDKMYWYQQDPGMELHLIHYSYGVNSTEKGDLSSESTVSRIRTEHFPLTLESARPSHTSQYLCASSIGGANVLTFGAGSRLTVL.

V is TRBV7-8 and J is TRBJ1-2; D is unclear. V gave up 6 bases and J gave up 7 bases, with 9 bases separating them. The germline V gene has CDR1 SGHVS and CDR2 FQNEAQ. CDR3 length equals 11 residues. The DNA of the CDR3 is TGTGCCAGCAGAGGGCGCGGTGGCTACACCTTC. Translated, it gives CASRGRGGYTF.

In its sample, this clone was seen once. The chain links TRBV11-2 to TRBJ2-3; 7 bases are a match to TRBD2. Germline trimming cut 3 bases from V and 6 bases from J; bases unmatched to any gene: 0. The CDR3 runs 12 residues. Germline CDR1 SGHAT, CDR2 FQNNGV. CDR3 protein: CASSFGRDTQYF. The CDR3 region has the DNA TGTGCCAGCAGCTTCGGGAGGGATACGCAGTATTTT.

CDR3 sequence: CASSRQGRSWVLGNYGYTF. The CDR3 nucleotides read TGTGCCAGCAGCCGACAGGGGAGGTCTTGGGTTCTAGGGAACTATGGCTACACCTTC. The chain employs TRBV3-1 (or the pseudogene TRBV3-2) and TRBJ1-2; 8 positions match TRBD1. Germline CDR1 LGHDT, CDR2 YNNKEL (reference sequence). The CDR3 sequence is 19 residues long. V lost 4 bases, J lost 2 bases, and 18 bases stayed unmatched.

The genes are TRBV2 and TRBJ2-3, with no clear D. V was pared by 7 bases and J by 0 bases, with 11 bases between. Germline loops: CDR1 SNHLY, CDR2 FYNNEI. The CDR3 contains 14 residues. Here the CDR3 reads CASTLLPSTDTQYF. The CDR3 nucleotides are TGTGCCAGCACCTTGCTTCCAAGCACAGATACGCAGTATTTT.

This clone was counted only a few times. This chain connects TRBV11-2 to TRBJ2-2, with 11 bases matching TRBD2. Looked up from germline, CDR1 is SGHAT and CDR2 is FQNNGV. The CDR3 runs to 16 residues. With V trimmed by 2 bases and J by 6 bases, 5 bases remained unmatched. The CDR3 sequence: CASSLPSGGKAGELFF. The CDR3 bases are TGTGCCAGCAGCTTACCTAGCGGGGGGAAAGCCGGGGAGCTGTTTTTT.